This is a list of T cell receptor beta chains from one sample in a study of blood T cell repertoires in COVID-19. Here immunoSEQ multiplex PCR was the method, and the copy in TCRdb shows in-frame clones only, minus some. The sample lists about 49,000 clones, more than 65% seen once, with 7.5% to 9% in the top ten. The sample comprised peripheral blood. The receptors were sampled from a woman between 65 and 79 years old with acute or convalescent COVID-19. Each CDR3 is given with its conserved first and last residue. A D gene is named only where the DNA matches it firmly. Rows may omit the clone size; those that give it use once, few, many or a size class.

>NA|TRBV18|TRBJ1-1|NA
TGTGCCAGCTCACCAGTTTGGGGCGGGGACACTGAAGCTTTCTTT
CASSPVWGGDTEAFF
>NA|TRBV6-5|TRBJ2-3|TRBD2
TGTGCCAGCAGTTACGAGGCGGGGGTGACAGATACGCAGTATTTT
CASSYEAGVTDTQYF
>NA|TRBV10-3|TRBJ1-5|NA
TGTGCCATCAGTGAGTCTGGGGGGGATCAGCCCCAGCATTTT
CAISESGGDQPQHF
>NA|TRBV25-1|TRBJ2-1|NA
TGTGCCAGCACCGGGAGCCGTAATGAGCAGTTCTTC
CASTGSRNEQFF
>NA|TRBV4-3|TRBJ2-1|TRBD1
TGCGCCAGCAGCCAAGAACACAGGGGATTTAAGAATGAGCAGTTCTTC
CASSQEHRGFKNEQFF
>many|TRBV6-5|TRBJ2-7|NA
TGTGCCAGCAGTCCGAAACAGGGCCACTACTACGAGCAGTACTTC
CASSPKQGHYYEQYF
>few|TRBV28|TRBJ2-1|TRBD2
TGTGCCAGCAATGAGGCGGGAGGGGTGGTAGTTGAGCAGTTCTTC
CASNEAGGVVVEQFF
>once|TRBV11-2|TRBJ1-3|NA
TGTGCCAGCACCCTTTTAAGCGGAGCCTCTGGAAACACCATATATTTT
CASTLLSGASGNTIYF
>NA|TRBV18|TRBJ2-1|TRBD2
TGTGCCAGCTCTCCCCTTACTAGCGGGAGGCTCGATGAGCAGTTCTTC
CASSPLTSGRLDEQFF
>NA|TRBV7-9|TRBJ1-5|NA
TGTGCCAGCAGCGATAATCGACACCCTCAGCCCCAGCATTTT
CASSDNRHPQPQHF
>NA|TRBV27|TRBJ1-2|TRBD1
TGTGCCAGCAAAGCCCGGGACAGGGGTGGCTACACCTTC
CASKARDRGGYTF
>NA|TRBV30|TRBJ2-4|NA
TGTGCCTCACTCCCCTACAGGGTGATTTCCAAAAACATTCAGTACTTC
CASLPYRVISKNIQYF
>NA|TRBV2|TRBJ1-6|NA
TGTGCCAGCAGTGACCCGGGGAGGGAGGGGGATTCACCCCTCCACTTT
CASSDPGREGDSPLHF
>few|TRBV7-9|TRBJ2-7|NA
TGTGCCAGCAGCTCCGAAAACCTACGACTCGGCTCCTACGAGCAGTACTTC
CASSSENLRLGSYEQYF
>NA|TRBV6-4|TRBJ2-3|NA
TGTGCCAGATACAAACGTACCAATAACACAGATACGCAGTATTTT
CARYKRTNNTDTQYF
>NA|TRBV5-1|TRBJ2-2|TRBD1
TGCGCCAGCAGAGGGGGCGTAGGGACCGGGGAGCTGTTTTTT
CASRGGVGTGELFF
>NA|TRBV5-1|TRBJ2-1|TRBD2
TGCGCCAGCAGCTTTACTAGCGGGGGGCCTGACAATGAGCAGTTCTTC
CASSFTSGGPDNEQFF
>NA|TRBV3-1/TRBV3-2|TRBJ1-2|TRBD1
TGTGCCAGCAGCCGGGCCGGACAGGGCCGGGCGGGCTACACCTTC
CASSRAGQGRAGYTF
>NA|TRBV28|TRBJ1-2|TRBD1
TGTGCCAGCAGCCCACTCCCCGGGACAGTCATTGGCTATGGCTACACCTTC
CASSPLPGTVIGYGYTF
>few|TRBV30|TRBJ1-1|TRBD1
TGTGCTGGACAGGGTTACACTGAAGCTTTCTTT
CAGQGYTEAFF
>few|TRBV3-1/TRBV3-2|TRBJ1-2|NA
TGTGCCAGCAGCCAAGGAGCAGGGAACTATGGCTACACCTTC
CASSQGAGNYGYTF
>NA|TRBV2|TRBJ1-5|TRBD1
TGTGCCAGCAGTCCTCGACAGGGCGATCAGCCCCAGCATTTT
CASSPRQGDQPQHF
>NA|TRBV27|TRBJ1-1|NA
TGTGCCAGCAGTTTAGAAAGGGGGATGGTGAACACTGAAGCTTTCTTT
CASSLERGMVNTEAFF
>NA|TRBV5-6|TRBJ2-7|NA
TGTGCCAGCAGCCAAAACTACGAGCAGTACTTC
CASSQNYEQYF
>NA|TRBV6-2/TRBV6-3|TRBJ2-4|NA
TGTGCCAGCAGTTACGCGGGGCGGGCCAAAAACATTCAGTACTTC
CASSYAGRAKNIQYF
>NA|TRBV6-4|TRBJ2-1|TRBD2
TGTGCCAGCAGTCGGACTAGCGGGAGTTCCAATGAGCAGTTCTTC
CASSRTSGSSNEQFF
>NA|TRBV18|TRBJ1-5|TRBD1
TGTGCCAGCTCACCATCATCAGGGGGTGGCAATCAGCCCCAGCATTTT
CASSPSSGGGNQPQHF
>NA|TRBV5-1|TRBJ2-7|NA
TGCGCCAGCAGCCACGGGTCGTACTCCAGCGAGCAGTACTTC
CASSHGSYSSEQYF
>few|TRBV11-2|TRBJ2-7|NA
TGTGCCAGCAGCTTAGACAGGCAATCCTACGAGCAGTACTTC
CASSLDRQSYEQYF